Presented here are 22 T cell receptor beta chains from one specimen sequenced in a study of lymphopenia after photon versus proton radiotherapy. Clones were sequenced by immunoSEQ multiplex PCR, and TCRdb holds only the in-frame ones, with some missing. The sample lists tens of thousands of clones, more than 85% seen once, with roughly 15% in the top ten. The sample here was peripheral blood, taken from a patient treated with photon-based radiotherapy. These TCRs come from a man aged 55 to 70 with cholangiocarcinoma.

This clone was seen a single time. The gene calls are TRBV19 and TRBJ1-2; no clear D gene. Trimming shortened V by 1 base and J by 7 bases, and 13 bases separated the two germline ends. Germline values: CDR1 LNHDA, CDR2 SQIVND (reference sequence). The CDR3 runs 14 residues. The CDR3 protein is CASSIGQTYLGYTF. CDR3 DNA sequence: TGTGCCAGTAGTATAGGTCAGACATATCTTGGCTACACCTTC.

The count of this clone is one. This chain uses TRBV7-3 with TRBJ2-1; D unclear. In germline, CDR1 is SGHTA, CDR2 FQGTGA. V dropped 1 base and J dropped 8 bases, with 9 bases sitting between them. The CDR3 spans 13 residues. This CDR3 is CASSLSSSDEQFF. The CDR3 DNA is TGTGCCAGCAGCTTAAGTAGTTCCGATGAGCAGTTCTTC.

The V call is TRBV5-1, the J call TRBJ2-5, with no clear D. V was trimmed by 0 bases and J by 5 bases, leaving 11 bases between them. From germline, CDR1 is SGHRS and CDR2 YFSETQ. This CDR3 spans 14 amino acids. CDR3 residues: CASSLGTDFETQYF. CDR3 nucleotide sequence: TGCGCCAGCAGCTTGGGAACAGACTTCGAGACCCAGTACTTC.

Here the CDR3 DNA reads TGTGCCAGCAGTCCACCGGGACGGAGAAACACTGAAGCTTTCTTT. It yields the protein CASSPPGRRNTEAFF. The rearrangement joins TRBV28 to TRBJ1-1; D possibly corresponds to TRBD1 (5 bases). V dropped 5 bases and J dropped 2 bases, with 15 bases sitting between them. The CDR3 loop spans 15 amino acids. In germline, CDR1 is MDHEN, CDR2 SYDVKM. Full variable domain (rest looked up from reference TRBV28 and TRBJ1-1): DVKVTQSSRYLVKRTGEKVFLECVQDMDHENMFWYRQDPGLGLRLIYFSYDVKMKEKGDIPEGYSVSREKKERFSLILESASTNQTSMYLCASSPPGRRNTEAFFGQGTRLTVV.

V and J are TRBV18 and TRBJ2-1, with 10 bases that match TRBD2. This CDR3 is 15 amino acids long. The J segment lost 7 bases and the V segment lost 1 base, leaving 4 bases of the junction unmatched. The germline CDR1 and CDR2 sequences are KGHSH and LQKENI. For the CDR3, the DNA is TGTGCCAGCTCACCACAGCGGGAGGGGTGGAATGAGCAGTTCTTC. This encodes CASSPQREGWNEQFF.

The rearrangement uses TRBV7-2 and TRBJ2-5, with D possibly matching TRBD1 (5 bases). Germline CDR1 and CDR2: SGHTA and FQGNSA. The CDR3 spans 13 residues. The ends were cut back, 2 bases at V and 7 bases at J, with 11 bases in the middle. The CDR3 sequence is CASSLIQRGTQYF. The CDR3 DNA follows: TGTGCCAGCAGCTTAATCCAAAGGGGGACCCAGTACTTC.

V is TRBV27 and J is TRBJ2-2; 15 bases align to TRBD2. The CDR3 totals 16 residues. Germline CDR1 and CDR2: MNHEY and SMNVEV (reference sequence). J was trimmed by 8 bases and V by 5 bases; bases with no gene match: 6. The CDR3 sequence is CASSRGLAGGPGELFF. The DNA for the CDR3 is TGTGCCAGCAGTAGGGGACTAGCGGGGGGCCCTGGGGAGCTGTTTTTT.

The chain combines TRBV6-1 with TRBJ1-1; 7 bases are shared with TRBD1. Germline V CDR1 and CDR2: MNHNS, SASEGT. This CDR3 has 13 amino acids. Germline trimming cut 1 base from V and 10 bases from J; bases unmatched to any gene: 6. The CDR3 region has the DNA TGTGCCAGCAGTGAAGGACAGGGAGGTCGAGCTTTCTTT. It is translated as CASSEGQGGRAFF.

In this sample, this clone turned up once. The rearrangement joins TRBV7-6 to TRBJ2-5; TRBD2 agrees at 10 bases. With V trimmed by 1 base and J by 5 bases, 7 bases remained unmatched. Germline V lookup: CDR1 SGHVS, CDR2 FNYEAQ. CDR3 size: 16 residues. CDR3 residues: CASSLVPSGSRETQYF. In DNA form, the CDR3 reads TGTGCCAGCAGCTTAGTACCTAGCGGGAGTCGGGAGACCCAGTACTTC.

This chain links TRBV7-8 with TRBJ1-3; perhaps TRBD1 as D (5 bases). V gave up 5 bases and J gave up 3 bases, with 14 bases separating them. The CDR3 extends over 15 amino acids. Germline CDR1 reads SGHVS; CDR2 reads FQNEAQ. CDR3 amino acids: CASSKLRGVGNTIYF. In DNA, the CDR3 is TGTGCCAGCAGCAAACTTAGGGGTGTTGGAAACACCATATATTTT.

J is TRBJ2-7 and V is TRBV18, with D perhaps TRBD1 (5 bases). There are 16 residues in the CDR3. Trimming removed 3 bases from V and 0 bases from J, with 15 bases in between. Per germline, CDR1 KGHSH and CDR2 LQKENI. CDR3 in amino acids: CASSPSRVLYSYEQYF. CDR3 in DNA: TGTGCCAGCTCACCTAGCAGGGTCTTATACTCCTACGAGCAGTACTTC. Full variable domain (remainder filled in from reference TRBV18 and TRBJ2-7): NAGVMQNPRHLVRRRGQEARLRCSPMKGHSHVYWYRQLPEEGLKFMVYLQKENIIDESGMPKERFSAEFPKEGPSILRIQQVVRGDSAAYFCASSPSRVLYSYEQYFGPGTRLTVT.

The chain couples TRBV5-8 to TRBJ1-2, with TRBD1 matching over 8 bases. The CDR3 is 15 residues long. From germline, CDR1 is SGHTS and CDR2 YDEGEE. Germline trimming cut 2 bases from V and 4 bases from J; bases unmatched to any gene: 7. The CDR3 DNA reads TGTGCCAGCAGCTTAATAATCGACAGGGGCTATGGCTACACCTTC. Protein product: CASSLIIDRGYGYTF.

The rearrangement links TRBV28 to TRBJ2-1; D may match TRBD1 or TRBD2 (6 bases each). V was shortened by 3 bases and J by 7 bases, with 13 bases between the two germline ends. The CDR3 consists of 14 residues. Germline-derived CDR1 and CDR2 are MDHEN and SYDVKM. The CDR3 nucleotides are TGTGCCAGCAGTTTGGCGGGAAGGGGGAATGAGCAGTTCTTC. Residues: CASSLAGRGNEQFF.

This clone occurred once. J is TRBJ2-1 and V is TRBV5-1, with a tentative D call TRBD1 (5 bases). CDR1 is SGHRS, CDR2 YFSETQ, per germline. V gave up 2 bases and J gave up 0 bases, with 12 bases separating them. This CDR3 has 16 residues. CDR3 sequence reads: CASSFREASSYNEQFF. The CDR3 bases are TGCGCCAGCAGCTTCAGGGAAGCGAGCTCCTACAATGAGCAGTTCTTC.

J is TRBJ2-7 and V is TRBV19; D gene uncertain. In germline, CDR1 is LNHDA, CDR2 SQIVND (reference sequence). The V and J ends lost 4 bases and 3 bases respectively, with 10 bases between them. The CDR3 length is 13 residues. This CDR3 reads CASSNLNGYEQYF. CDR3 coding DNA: TGTGCCAGTAGTAACCTTAACGGCTACGAGCAGTACTTC.

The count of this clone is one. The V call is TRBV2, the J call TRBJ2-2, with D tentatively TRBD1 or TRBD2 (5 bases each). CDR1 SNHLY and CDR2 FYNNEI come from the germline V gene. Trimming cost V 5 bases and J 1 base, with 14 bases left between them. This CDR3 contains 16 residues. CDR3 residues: CASSISGTRNTGELFF. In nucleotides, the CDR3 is TGTGCCAGCAGTATTTCCGGGACCAGGAACACCGGGGAGCTGTTTTTT.

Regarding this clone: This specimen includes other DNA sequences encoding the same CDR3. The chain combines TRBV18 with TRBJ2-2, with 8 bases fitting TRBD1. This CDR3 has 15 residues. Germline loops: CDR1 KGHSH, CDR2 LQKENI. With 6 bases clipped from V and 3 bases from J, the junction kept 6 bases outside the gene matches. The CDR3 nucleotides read TGTGCCAGCTCCCCCGGACAGGGAGACACCGGGGAGCTGTTTTTT. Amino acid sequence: CASSPGQGDTGELFF.

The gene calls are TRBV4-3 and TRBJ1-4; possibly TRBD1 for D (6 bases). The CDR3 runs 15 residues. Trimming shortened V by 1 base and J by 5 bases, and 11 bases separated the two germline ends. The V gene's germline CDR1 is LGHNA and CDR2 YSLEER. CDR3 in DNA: TGCGCCAGCAGCCAAGTGGCGGGGGCCAATGAAAAACTGTTTTTT. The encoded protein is CASSQVAGANEKLFF.

This CDR3 reads CASSFGVQSYNEQFF. The CDR3 DNA reads TGTGCCAGCAGCTTTGGGGTCCAGAGCTACAATGAGCAGTTCTTC. The chain couples TRBV7-9 to TRBJ2-1; D gene ambiguous. Germline lookup yields CDR1 SEHNR and CDR2 FQNEAQ (reference sequence). Between the trimmed V and J ends, which lost 3 bases and 3 bases, there was a span of 12 bases. The CDR3 runs 15 residues.

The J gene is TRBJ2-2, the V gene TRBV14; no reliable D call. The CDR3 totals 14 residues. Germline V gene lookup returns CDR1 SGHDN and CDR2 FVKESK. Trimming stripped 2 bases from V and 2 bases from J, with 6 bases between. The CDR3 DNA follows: TGTGCCAGCAGCCAAAACAGAAACACCGGGGAGCTGTTTTTT. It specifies CASSQNRNTGELFF.

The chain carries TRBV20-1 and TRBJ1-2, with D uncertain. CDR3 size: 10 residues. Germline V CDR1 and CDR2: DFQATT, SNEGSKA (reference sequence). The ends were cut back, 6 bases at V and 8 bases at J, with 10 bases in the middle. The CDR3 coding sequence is TGCAGTGCCTGGGGAGACGGCTACACCTTC. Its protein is CSAWGDGYTF.

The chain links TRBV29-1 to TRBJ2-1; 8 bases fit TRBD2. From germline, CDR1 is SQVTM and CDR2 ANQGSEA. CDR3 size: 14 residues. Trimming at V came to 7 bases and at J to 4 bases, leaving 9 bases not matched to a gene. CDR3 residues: CSASTAGGYNEQFF. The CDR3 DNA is TGCAGCGCGAGCACGGCGGGGGGATACAATGAGCAGTTCTTC.